What follows are 30 T cell receptor beta chains derived from one specimen sequenced in a study of T-cell memory formation after mild COVID-19. TCRdb passed the 5' RACE reads through MiXCR, listing each CDR3 protein once. In the table there are over 500,000 distinct CDR3 sequences, roughly 17% of which are singletons. The material sequenced was PBMCs or a T cell subset sorted from them (not recorded which). The receptor source for this set is an adult woman who had mild COVID-19 (a few samples of this study predate the infection). Cell type and time point are not known.

This chain uses TRBV7-6 with TRBJ2-1; 10 bases are a match to TRBD2. The length of the CDR3 is 18 residues. Germline assignment: CDR1 SGHVS and CDR2 FNYEAQ. Trimming cost V 4 bases and J 6 bases; bases outside gene matches: 15. The CDR3 DNA sequence: TGTGCCAGCAGCTCCCTAGCGGGGGCCTCCCTATTGATCAATGAGCAGTTCTTC. Translation gives CASSSLAGASLLINEQFF.

This clonotype was counted only a few times. The V gene is TRBV11-2, the J gene TRBJ2-7; 8 nucleotides agree with TRBD1. This CDR3 is built from 12 residues. The germline CDR1 and CDR2 sequences are SGHAT and FQNNGV. V was clipped by 1 base and J by 10 bases; unmatched bases: 3. CDR3: CASSLGTGLQYF. For the CDR3, the DNA is TGTGCCAGCAGCTTAGGGACAGGGCTCCAGTACTTC.

This chain joins TRBV7-9 and TRBJ2-5, with D perhaps matching TRBD2 (5 bases). The CDR3 contains 13 residues. V dropped 5 bases and J dropped 5 bases, with 12 bases sitting between them. The V gene's germline CDR1 is SEHNR and CDR2 FQNEAQ (reference sequence). The CDR3 sequence: CASSHSWEETQYF. As DNA, the CDR3 is TGTGCCAGCAGCCATTCATGGGAGGAGACCCAGTACTTC.

This chain links TRBV5-1 with TRBJ2-3; possible D gene TRBD1, 6 bases. The germline V gene has CDR1 SGHRS and CDR2 YFSETQ. With 3 bases removed from V and 3 bases from J, the gap between germline ends came to 11 bases. The length of the CDR3 is 14 residues. CDR3 in amino acids: CASSSNTGTDTQYF. The CDR3 nucleotides are TGCGCCAGCAGCTCGAATACAGGGACAGATACGCAGTATTTT.

This clonotype has just a few counts. The chain employs TRBV29-1 and TRBJ2-1; D is uncertain. The CDR3 is 12 amino acids. V lost 4 bases to trimming and J lost 2 bases, with 6 bases between them. From germline, CDR1 is SQVTM and CDR2 ANQGSEA. In DNA form, the CDR3 reads TGCAGCGTTGCTGGGACCTACAATGAGCAGTTCTTC. Protein: CSVAGTYNEQFF.

This clonotype was seen more than once but under ten times. The CDR3 spells CASSWDAQGSGANVLTF. The DNA for the CDR3 is TGCGCCAGCAGCTGGGACGCTCAGGGCTCTGGGGCCAACGTCCTGACTTTC. The chain links TRBV5-1 to TRBJ2-6; D tentatively fits TRBD1 or TRBD2 (5 bases each). Per germline, CDR1 SGHRS and CDR2 YFSETQ. CDR3 length: 17 amino acids. Trimming pared 3 bases from V and 0 bases from J, leaving 13 bases between.

This clonotype occurred a few times. The CDR3 sequence: CASLGGAKNIQYF. CDR3 coding DNA: TGTGCCAGTTTGGGTGGGGCCAAAAACATTCAGTACTTC. The rearrangement uses TRBV12-3 or TRBV12-4 and TRBJ2-4; no reliable D call. The CDR3 is made up of 13 amino acids. Trimming pared 9 bases from V and 1 base from J, leaving 10 bases between.

V usage is TRBV29-1 and J usage is TRBJ2-1, with D perhaps matching TRBD1 (5 bases). This CDR3 is 13 amino acids long. Germline CDR1 reads SQVTM; CDR2 reads ANQGSEA. Trimming removed 3 bases at V and 5 bases at J, with 11 bases between. The CDR3 DNA is TGCAGCGTTGACAGGGCAGGAAACAATGAGCAGTTCTTC. It translates to CSVDRAGNNEQFF.

The genes are TRBV2 and TRBJ2-7, with D tentatively TRBD2 (7 bases). This CDR3 region has 16 residues. V was cut by 2 bases and J by 0 bases, with 14 bases left in between. Looked up from germline, CDR1 is SNHLY and CDR2 is FYNNEI. The CDR3 nucleotides read TGTGCCAGCAGTGAACCCAGGGGAGGGAGCTCCTACGAGCAGTACTTC. This encodes CASSEPRGGSSYEQYF. Full variable domain (outside the CDR3, taken from reference TRBV2 and TRBJ2-7): EPEVTQTPSHQVTQMGQEVILRCVPISNHLYFYWYRQILGQKVEFLVSFYNNEISEKSEIFDDQFSVERPDGSNFTLKIRSTKLEDSAMYFCASSEPRGGSSYEQYFGPGTRLTVT.

The gene calls are TRBV19 and TRBJ2-1; 7 bases map to TRBD2. The V gene end was trimmed by 5 bases and the J gene end by 3 bases; junction bases not matched to a gene: 7. The CDR3 loop spans 15 amino acids. Germline V gene sequence: CDR1 LNHDA, CDR2 SQIVND (reference sequence). Here the CDR3 reads CASSLGLHVYNEQFF. CDR3 DNA: TGTGCCAGTAGTTTGGGACTACATGTCTACAATGAGCAGTTCTTC. Together with reference TRBV19 and TRBJ2-1, the CDR3 gives the full variable domain: DGGITQSPKYLFRKEGQNVTLSCEQNLNHDAMYWYRQDPGQGLRLIYYSQIVNDFQKGDIAEGYSVSREKKESFPLTVTSAQKNPTAFYLCASSLGLHVYNEQFFGPGTRLTVL.

This clonotype turned up a few times. The chain couples TRBV14 to TRBJ2-7; 7 bases are a match to TRBD1. V lost 1 base and J lost 3; bases outside the gene matches: 15. CDR1 and CDR2 (germline): SGHDN, FVKESK. This CDR3 region has 18 residues. CDR3 DNA sequence: TGTGCCAGCAGCCAAGTCCAGATTGAGGGGGCGCAGGTCTACGAGCAGTACTTC. Protein sequence: CASSQVQIEGAQVYEQYF.

The J gene is TRBJ1-5, the V gene TRBV5-1, with 7 bases that match TRBD1. Germline CDR1 SGHRS, CDR2 YFSETQ. The CDR3 loop spans 16 amino acids. V dropped 0 bases and J dropped 2; count of bases not matched to a gene: 5. CDR3 protein: CASSLADRAGNQPQHF. CDR3 coding DNA: TGCGCCAGCAGCTTGGCCGACAGGGCAGGCAATCAGCCCCAGCATTTT.

In its sample, this clonotype was seen a few times. The V and J genes are TRBV4-1 and TRBJ1-2; unclear D gene. CDR1 and CDR2 from the germline V gene are MGHRA and YSYEKL. The CDR3 totals 16 residues. The V and J ends lost 2 bases and 4 bases respectively, with 17 bases between them. The CDR3 spells CASSQSPSAEAYGYTF. The CDR3 region has the DNA TGCGCCAGCAGCCAATCACCTTCGGCAGAGGCCTATGGCTACACCTTC.

This clonotype was counted ten times or more. The chain employs TRBV5-1 and TRBJ2-1, with D unresolved. CDR3 length equals 15 residues. The V gene lost 2 bases and the J gene lost 6 bases, with 15 bases spanning the gap. Germline loops: CDR1 SGHRS, CDR2 YFSETQ. The CDR3 bases are TGCGCCAGCAGCTTCGAGCCCTCTGCAGGCAATGAGCAGTTCTTC. Translated: CASSFEPSAGNEQFF.

In this sample, this clonotype turned up a few times. The rearrangement uses TRBV18 and TRBJ1-5; perhaps TRBD1 as D (5 bases). The CDR3 sequence is 14 residues long. Germline CDR1 reads KGHSH; CDR2 reads LQKENI. Trimming removed 3 bases at V and 7 bases at J, with 13 bases between. As DNA, the CDR3 is TGTGCCAGCTCACCGCGGCAGGGTCAGCAGCCCCAGCATTTT. Its translation is CASSPRQGQQPQHF.

This clonotype was recorded a few times. The chain carries TRBV7-9 and TRBJ2-5; maybe TRBD1 (5 bases). CDR1 is SEHNR and CDR2 is FQNEAQ in the germline V gene (reference sequence). The V end lost 4 bases, the J end lost 1 base, and 10 bases lay between the germline ends. The CDR3 sequence is 14 residues long. CDR3 amino acids: CASSSVDSQETQYF. The CDR3 DNA is TGTGCCAGCAGCTCCGTAGACAGCCAAGAGACCCAGTACTTC.

The rearrangement joins TRBV20-1 to TRBJ2-1, with a tentative D call TRBD2 (6 bases). V lost 0 bases to trimming and J lost 6 bases, with 18 bases between them. The germline CDR1 and CDR2 sequences are DFQATT and SNEGSKA (reference sequence). The CDR3 runs 16 residues. CDR3 DNA: TGCAGTGCTAGAGATCTTCATGGGACTCCGCCCAATGAGCAGTTCTTC. Translated, it gives CSARDLHGTPPNEQFF.

V is TRBV6-5 and J is TRBJ1-5; D is ambiguous. The germline gives CDR1 MNHEY, CDR2 SVGAGI. This CDR3 region has 14 residues. Between the trimmed V and J ends, which lost 2 bases and 0 bases, there was a span of 5 bases. The CDR3 is CASSYHYSNQPQHF. CDR3 in DNA: TGTGCCAGCAGTTACCATTATAGCAATCAGCCCCAGCATTTT.

The chain carries TRBV2 and TRBJ2-7; D not resolved. Trimming shortened V by 6 bases and J by 6 bases, and 9 bases separated the two germline ends. Germline CDR1 and CDR2: SNHLY and FYNNEI. This CDR3 comprises 11 residues. The CDR3 loop reads CASSTASEQYF. CDR3 DNA sequence: TGTGCCAGCAGCACTGCGAGCGAGCAGTACTTC.

There are a few counts of this clonotype. This chain links TRBV12-3 or TRBV12-4 with TRBJ1-2; D gene uncertain. The CDR3 is 13 residues long. The V gene lost 7 bases and the J gene lost 4 bases, with 13 bases spanning the gap. The DNA of the CDR3 is TGTGCCAGCACCAAAACAGCTTTCTATGGCTACACCTTC. It specifies CASTKTAFYGYTF.

This clonotype was counted only a few times. CDR3 in DNA: TGTGCCAGCAGCTTAGGACTAGCGGGGATGGAGCAGTTCTTC. Protein product: CASSLGLAGMEQFF. The chain combines TRBV11-2 with TRBJ2-1, with 11 nucleotides matching TRBD2. The V gene's germline CDR1 is SGHAT and CDR2 FQNNGV. Unmatched junction bases numbered 3, after V lost 1 base and J lost 10 bases. The CDR3 runs 14 residues.

This clonotype has just a few counts. This chain connects TRBV5-4 to TRBJ1-5, with 12 bases that match TRBD1. The CDR3 runs 17 residues. In germline, CDR1 is SGHNT, CDR2 YYREEE (reference sequence). Unmatched junction bases numbered 5, after V lost 3 bases and J lost 1 base. The CDR3 sequence: CASSWGTGGKSNQPQHF. The CDR3 coding sequence is TGTGCCAGCAGCTGGGGGACAGGGGGCAAGAGCAATCAGCCCCAGCATTTT.

The gene calls are TRBV4-3 and TRBJ1-4, with unresolved D. Germline CDR1 LGHNA, CDR2 YSLEER. This CDR3 has 14 residues. V lost 3 bases to trimming and J lost 0 bases, with 5 bases between them. CDR3 DNA: TGCGCCAGCAGCCACACGGCAACTAATGAAAAACTGTTTTTT. Encoded protein: CASSHTATNEKLFF.

This clonotype was observed many times. Germline and junction disagree at one end, which may indicate a read error. The V and J genes are TRBV5-1 and TRBJ2-1, with 7 bases lining up with TRBD2. Germline CDR1 is SGHRS and CDR2 is YFSETQ. This CDR3 region has 15 residues. The CDR3 is CASSLDGGSYNEQFF. CDR3 nucleotides: TGTGCCAGCAGCTTAGACGGGGGGAGCTACAATGAGCAGTTCTTC.

This clonotype showed up just a few times. DNA of the CDR3: TGTGCCAGCAGCCATACCGGGAGCGGGTACGAGCAGTACTTC. This codes for CASSHTGSGYEQYF. V usage is TRBV3-1 and J usage is TRBJ2-7; possible D gene TRBD2, 6 bases. Germline CDR1 is LGHDT and CDR2 is YNNKEL (reference sequence). This CDR3 is built from 14 residues. Trimming shortened V by 3 bases and J by 4 bases, and 13 bases separated the two germline ends.

This clonotype occurred a few times. The rearrangement joins TRBV4-1 to TRBJ1-2; the match to TRBD1 covers 8 bases. This CDR3 contains 16 residues. The germline CDR1 and CDR2 sequences are MGHRA and YSYEKL. With 1 base clipped from V and 4 bases from J, the junction kept 8 bases outside the gene matches. CDR3 nucleotides: TGCGCCAGCAGCCAAGTGGCAGGGGGCGGCTCCTATGGCTACACCTTC. It encodes CASSQVAGGGSYGYTF.

This clonotype was observed a few times. The chain has TRBV5-1 and TRBJ2-7; tentatively, D is TRBD2 (5 bases). This CDR3 has 15 amino acids. V was trimmed by 3 bases and J by 2 bases, leaving 15 bases between them. Germline CDR1 and CDR2: SGHRS and YFSETQ. The DNA for the CDR3 is TGCGCCAGCAGCTCCTCCTTCGGGGTTCCCTACGAGCAGTACTTC. Residues: CASSSSFGVPYEQYF.

For the CDR3, the DNA is TGTGCCAGCAGAGAATCCGACAGACTCTCCTACGAGCAGTACTTC. This encodes CASRESDRLSYEQYF. The V and J genes are TRBV5-5 and TRBJ2-7, with D possibly being TRBD1 (5 bases). Trimming removed 5 bases from V and 0 bases from J, with 15 bases in between. The germline gives CDR1 SGHKS, CDR2 YYEKEE (reference sequence). There are 15 residues in the CDR3.

There are a few counts of this clonotype. The chain employs TRBV7-2 and TRBJ2-3, with TRBD2 matching 11 bases. Germline loops: CDR1 SGHTA, CDR2 FQGNSA. V was clipped by 5 bases and J by 13 bases; unmatched bases: 11. The length of the CDR3 is 14 residues. The CDR3 loop reads CASSLGTSGRHKYF. The CDR3 DNA sequence: TGTGCCAGCAGCCTAGGGACTAGCGGACGCCATAAGTATTTT.

This clonotype was detected only a few times. This rearrangement joins TRBV20-1 to TRBJ2-1; 12 bases line up with TRBD2. The CDR3 sequence is 14 residues long. Germline-derived CDR1 and CDR2 are DFQATT and SNEGSKA (reference sequence). CDR3 bases: TGCGGAGGGCTAGCGGGGGGGATAAGGAATGAGCAGTTCTTC. Its translation is CGGLAGGIRNEQFF.